A selection of T cell receptor beta chains follows, all from one sample in a study of Ad26.COV2.S vaccination and SARS-CoV-2 variants. TCRdb's copy holds only in-frame clones and misses some; the assay was immunoSEQ multiplex PCR. The table includes about 390,000 clones, roughly nine tenths detected once. This sample comprised peripheral blood, obtained in a trial of Ad26.COV2.S vaccine versus placebo. These receptors were taken from a person aged 18-65 years who received the Ad26.COV2.S COVID-19 vaccine or a placebo. Each CDR3 is given with its conserved first and last residue. D genes are given only for firm matches. Size is stated for part of the rows, as once, few or many counts, or as a class when the clone is expanded.

V gene: TRBV27; clone size: .; J gene: TRBJ2-3; D gene: .; CDR3 protein: CATNYGAGKRGTDTQYF; CDR3 DNA: TGTGCCACTAATTATGGGGCAGGGAAGAGGGGCACAGATACGCAGTATTTT
V gene: TRBV19; clone size: .; J gene: TRBJ2-7; D gene: TRBD2; CDR3 protein: CASSIRASGEYDEQYF; CDR3 DNA: TGTGCCAGTAGTATACGGGCTAGCGGGGAATATGACGAGCAGTACTTC
V gene: TRBV19; clone size: .; J gene: TRBJ2-2; D gene: .; CDR3 protein: CASIGTTGEVTGELFF; CDR3 DNA: TGTGCCAGTATAGGGACTACAGGGGAGGTCACCGGGGAGCTGTTTTTT
V gene: TRBV29-1; clone size: .; J gene: TRBJ1-2; D gene: TRBD1; CDR3 protein: CSVEDDRGGYGYTF; CDR3 DNA: TGCAGCGTTGAAGACGACAGGGGAGGCTATGGCTACACCTTC
V gene: TRBV5-4; clone size: .; J gene: TRBJ2-2; D gene: TRBD1; CDR3 protein: CASSLETGGGTGELFF; CDR3 DNA: TGTGCCAGCAGCTTGGAGACAGGGGGGGGCACCGGGGAGCTGTTTTTT
V gene: TRBV27; clone size: .; J gene: TRBJ1-5; D gene: .; CDR3 protein: CASSFSGDSDSGNQPQHF; CDR3 DNA: TGTGCCAGCAGTTTTTCGGGTGATTCGGACAGCGGCAATCAGCCCCAGCATTTT
V gene: TRBV3-1/TRBV3-2; clone size: .; J gene: TRBJ2-5; D gene: TRBD2; CDR3 protein: CASSLTGGAQYF; CDR3 DNA: TGTGCCAGCAGCCTAACGGGGGGGGCCCAGTACTTC
V gene: TRBV12-3/TRBV12-4; clone size: .; J gene: TRBJ2-3; D gene: .; CDR3 protein: CASSRPVNTQYF; CDR3 DNA: TGTGCCAGCAGCCGCCCCGTGAATACGCAGTATTTT
V gene: TRBV20-1; clone size: once; J gene: TRBJ2-3; D gene: .; CDR3 protein: CSASLTGATDTQYF; CDR3 DNA: TGCAGTGCTAGTCTCACGGGGGCCACAGATACGCAGTATTTT
V gene: TRBV5-4; clone size: .; J gene: TRBJ1-1; D gene: .; CDR3 protein: CASSLTGRTEAFF; CDR3 DNA: TGTGCCAGCAGCTTGACAGGGAGGACTGAAGCTTTCTTT